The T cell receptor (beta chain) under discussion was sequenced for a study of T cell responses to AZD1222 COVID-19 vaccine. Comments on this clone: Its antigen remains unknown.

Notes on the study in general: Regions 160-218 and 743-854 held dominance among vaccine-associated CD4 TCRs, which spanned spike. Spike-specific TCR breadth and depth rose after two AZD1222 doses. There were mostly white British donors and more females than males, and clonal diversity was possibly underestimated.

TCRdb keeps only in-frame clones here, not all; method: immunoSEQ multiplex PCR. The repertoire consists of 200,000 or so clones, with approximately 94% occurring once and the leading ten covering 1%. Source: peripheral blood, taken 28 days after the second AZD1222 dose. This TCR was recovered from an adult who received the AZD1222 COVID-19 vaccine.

The CDR3 DNA follows: TGTGCCAGCAGCCTGACAGGTCCCACTGAAGCTTTCTTT. Residues: CASSLTGPTEAFF. The genes are TRBV12-3 or TRBV12-4 and TRBJ1-1; a weak D match, TRBD1 (6 bases). This CDR3 comprises 13 residues. Trimming removed 6 bases at V and 4 bases at J, with 12 bases between.